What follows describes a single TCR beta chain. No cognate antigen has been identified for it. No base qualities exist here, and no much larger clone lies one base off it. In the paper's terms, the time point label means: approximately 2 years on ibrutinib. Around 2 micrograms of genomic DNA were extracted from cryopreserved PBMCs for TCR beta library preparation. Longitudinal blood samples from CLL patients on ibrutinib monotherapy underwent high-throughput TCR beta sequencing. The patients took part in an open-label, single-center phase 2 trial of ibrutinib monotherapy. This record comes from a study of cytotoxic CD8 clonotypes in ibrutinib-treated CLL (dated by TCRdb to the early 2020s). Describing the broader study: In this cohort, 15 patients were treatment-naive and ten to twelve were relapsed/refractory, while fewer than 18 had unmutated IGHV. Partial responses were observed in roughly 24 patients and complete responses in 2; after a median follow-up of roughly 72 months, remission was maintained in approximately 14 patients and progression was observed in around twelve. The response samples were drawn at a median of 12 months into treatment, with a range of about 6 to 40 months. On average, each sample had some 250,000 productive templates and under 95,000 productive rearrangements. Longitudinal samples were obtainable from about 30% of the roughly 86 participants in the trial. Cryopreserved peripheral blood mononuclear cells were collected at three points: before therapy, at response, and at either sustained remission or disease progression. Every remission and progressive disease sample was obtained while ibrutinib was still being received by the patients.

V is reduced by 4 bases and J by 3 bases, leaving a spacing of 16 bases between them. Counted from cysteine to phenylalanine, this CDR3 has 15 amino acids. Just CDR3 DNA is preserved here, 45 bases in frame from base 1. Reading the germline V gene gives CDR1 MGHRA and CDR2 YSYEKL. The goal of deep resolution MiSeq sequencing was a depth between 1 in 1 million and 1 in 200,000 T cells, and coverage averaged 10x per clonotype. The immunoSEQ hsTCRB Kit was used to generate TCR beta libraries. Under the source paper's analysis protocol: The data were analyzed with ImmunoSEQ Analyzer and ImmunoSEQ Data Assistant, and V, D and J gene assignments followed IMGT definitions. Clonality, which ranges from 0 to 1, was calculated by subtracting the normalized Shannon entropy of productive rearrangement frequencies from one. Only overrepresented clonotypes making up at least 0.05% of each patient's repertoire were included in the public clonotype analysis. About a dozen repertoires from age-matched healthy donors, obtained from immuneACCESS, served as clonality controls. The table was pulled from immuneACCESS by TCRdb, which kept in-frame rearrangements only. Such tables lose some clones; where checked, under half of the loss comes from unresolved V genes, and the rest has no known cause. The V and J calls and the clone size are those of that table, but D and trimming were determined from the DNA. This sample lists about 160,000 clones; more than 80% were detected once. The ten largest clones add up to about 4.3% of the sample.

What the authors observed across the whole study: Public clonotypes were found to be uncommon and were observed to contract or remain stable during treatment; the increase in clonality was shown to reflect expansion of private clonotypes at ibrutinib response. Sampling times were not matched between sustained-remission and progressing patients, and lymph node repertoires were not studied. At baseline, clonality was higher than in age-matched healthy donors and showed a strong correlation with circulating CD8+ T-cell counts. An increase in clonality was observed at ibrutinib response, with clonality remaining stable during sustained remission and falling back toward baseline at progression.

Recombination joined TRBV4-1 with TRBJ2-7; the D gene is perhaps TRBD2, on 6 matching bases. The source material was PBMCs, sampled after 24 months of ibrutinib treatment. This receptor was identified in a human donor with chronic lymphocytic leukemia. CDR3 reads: CASSPSPGEFYEQYF. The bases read TGCGCCAGCAGCCCCAGCCCGGGGGAGTTCTACGAGCAGTACTTC.